Only a few counts were recorded for the clone carrying this T cell receptor (beta chain). As yet, its antigen is unknown. The data were obtained in a study of human T cells and chemical hapten exposure. The wider study: Patch testing was performed with 0.01% DPC on the upper back, with reading at 6 days.

Overall study findings and caveats: Following DPC sensitization, TCRs present above 1 in 1000 frequency showed no change. PT1 expanded TCR counts and patch test score correlated positively.

As to time point: patch test 3, about 24 weeks after DPC sensitization. Treatment indicated: therapeutic diphenylcyclopropenone sensitization with weekly scalp DPC. Attachment of unique molecular identifiers to individual cDNA molecules was performed in the library. One entry per CDR3 protein, called by TCRdb with MiXCR from the RACE reads. The table lists roughly 100,000 distinct CDR3 sequences, approximately 36% of them singletons, with roughly 3% in the top ten. This CDR3 is 10 amino acids long. Germline assignment: CDR1 SNHLY and CDR2 FYNNEI. V dropped 8 bases and J dropped 9 bases, with 9 bases sitting between them.

The material was whole blood, obtained in connection with sensitization to the hapten diphenylcyclopropenone (DPC). This sequence was found in a man aged 40-49 years with alopecia areata. Some clones in this sample may be carry-over from other donors' samples. This rearrangement joins TRBV2 to TRBJ2-3; D gene uncertain. CDR3 residues: CASAQNTQYF. In DNA, the CDR3 is TGTGCCAGCGCCCAGAACACGCAGTATTTT.